The 3 T cell receptor beta chains given below trace back to one sample, sequenced in a study of blood T cell repertoires in COVID-19. Libraries were prepared by immunoSEQ multiplex PCR; TCRdb keeps only in-frame clonotypes and omits some of them. The sample shows 150,000 to 200,000 clones, approximately 83% of them seen only once. Sample: peripheral blood. The receptors come from a human donor with acute or convalescent COVID-19. The donor label of this sample is uncertain.

V usage is TRBV5-1 and J usage is TRBJ2-3; 8 positions agree with TRBD2. This CDR3 spans 18 amino acids. The V gene's germline CDR1 is SGHRS and CDR2 YFSETQ. J was trimmed by 2 bases and V by 4 bases; bases with no gene match: 15. CDR3 amino acids: CASSRGTRGGGITDTQYF. The CDR3, as DNA: TGCGCCAGCAGCCGAGGGACTAGGGGAGGGGGGATCACAGATACGCAGTATTTT.

This chain connects TRBV19 to TRBJ2-5; D is possibly TRBD2 (6 bases). The V and J ends lost 6 bases and 5 bases respectively, with 10 bases between them. Germline lookup yields CDR1 LNHDA and CDR2 SQIVND (reference sequence). CDR3 size: 12 residues. As DNA, the CDR3 is TGTGCCAGTAGCGGGGGAGGTGAGACCCAGTACTTC. It codes for CASSGGGETQYF.

This clone appeared a single time. The chain links TRBV5-4 to TRBJ1-5; maybe TRBD1 (5 bases). There are 15 residues in the CDR3. Trimming removed 0 bases at V and 4 bases at J, with 11 bases between. CDR1 and CDR2 (germline): SGHNT, YYREEE (reference sequence). The DNA for the CDR3 is TGTGCCAGCAGCTTGGATGCCAGGGAAAATCAGCCCCAGCATTTT. This sequence encodes CASSLDARENQPQHF.